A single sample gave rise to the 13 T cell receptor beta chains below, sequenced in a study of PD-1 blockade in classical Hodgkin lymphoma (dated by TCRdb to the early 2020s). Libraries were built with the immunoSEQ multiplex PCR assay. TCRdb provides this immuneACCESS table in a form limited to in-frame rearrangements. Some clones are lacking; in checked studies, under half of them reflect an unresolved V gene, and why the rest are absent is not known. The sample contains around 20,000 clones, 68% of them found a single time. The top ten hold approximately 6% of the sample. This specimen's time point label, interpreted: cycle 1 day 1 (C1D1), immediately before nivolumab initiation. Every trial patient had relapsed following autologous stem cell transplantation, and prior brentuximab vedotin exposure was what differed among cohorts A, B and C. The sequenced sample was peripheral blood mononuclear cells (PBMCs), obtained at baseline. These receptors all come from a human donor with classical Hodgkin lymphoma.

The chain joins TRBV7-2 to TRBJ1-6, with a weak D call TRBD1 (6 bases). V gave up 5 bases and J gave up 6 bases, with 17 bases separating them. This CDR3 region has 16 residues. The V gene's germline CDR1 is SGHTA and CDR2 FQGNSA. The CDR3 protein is CASSPSGGRFNSPLHF. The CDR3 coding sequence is TGTGCCAGCAGCCCCAGCGGGGGCAGATTTAATTCACCCCTCCACTTT.

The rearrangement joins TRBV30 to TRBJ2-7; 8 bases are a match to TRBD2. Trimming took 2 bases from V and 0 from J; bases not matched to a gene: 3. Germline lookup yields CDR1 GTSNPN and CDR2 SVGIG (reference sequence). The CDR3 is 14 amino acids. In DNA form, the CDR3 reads TGTGCCTGGAGTATGGGGACTAGCTCCTACGAGCAGTACTTC. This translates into CAWSMGTSSYEQYF. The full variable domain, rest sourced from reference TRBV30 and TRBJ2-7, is SQTIHQWPATLVQPVGSPLSLECTVEGTSNPNLYWYRQAAGRGLQLLFYSVGIGQISSEVPQNLSASRPQDRQFILSSKKLLLSDSGFYLCAWSMGTSSYEQYFGPGTRLTVT.

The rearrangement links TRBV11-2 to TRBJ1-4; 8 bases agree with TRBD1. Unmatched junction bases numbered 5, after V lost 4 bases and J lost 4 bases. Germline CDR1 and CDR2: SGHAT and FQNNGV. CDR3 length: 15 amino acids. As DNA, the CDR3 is TGTGCCAGCAGCTCTGAGGGACAGGTTAATGAAAAACTGTTTTTT. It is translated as CASSSEGQVNEKLFF.

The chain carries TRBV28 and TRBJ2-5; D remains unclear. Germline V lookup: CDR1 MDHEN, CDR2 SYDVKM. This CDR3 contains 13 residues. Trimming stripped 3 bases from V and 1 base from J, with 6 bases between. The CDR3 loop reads CASSFGGQETQYF. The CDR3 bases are TGTGCCAGCAGTTTTGGTGGCCAAGAGACCCAGTACTTC.

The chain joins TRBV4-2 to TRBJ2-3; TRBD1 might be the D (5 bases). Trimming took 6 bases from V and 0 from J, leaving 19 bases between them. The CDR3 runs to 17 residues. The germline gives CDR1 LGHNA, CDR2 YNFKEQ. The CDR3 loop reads CASSVVGWTPSTDTQYF. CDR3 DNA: TGTGCCAGCAGTGTGGTCGGTTGGACACCTAGCACAGATACGCAGTATTTT.

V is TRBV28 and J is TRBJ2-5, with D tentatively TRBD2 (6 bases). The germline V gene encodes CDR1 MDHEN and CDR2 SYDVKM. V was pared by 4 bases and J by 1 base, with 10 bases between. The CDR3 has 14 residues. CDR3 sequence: CASSSPLAQETQYF. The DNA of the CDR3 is TGTGCCAGCAGTTCCCCACTAGCCCAAGAGACCCAGTACTTC.

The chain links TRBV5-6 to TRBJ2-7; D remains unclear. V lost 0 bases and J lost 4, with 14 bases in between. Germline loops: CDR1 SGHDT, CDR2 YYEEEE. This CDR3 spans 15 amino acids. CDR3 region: CASSLATAYRYEQYF. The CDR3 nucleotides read TGTGCCAGCAGCTTGGCGACGGCCTATCGGTACGAGCAGTACTTC.

The CDR3 nucleotides read TGTGCCTGGAGTGTGGAAGGGTATGGCTACACCTTC. Translated, it gives CAWSVEGYGYTF. The genes are TRBV30 and TRBJ1-2; D uncertain. The CDR3 is made up of 12 amino acids. Germline loops: CDR1 GTSNPN, CDR2 SVGIG (reference sequence). V lost 0 bases and J lost 5, with 7 bases in between.

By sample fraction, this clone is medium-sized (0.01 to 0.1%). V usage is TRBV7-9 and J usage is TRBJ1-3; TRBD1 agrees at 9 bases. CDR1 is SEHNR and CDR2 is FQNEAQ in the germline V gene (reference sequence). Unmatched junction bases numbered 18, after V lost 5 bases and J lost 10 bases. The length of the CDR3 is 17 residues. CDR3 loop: CASSLPGQGIPMLTIYF. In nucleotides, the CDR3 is TGTGCCAGCAGCCTTCCGGGACAGGGAATCCCTATGCTGACCATATATTTT.

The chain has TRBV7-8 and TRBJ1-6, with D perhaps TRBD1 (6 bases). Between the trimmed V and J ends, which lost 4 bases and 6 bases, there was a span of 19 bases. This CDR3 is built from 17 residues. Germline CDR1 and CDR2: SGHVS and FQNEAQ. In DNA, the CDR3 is TGTGCCAGCAGCTCCGTACAGGGATCCCTACTTAATTCACCCCTCCACTTT. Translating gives CASSSVQGSLLNSPLHF.

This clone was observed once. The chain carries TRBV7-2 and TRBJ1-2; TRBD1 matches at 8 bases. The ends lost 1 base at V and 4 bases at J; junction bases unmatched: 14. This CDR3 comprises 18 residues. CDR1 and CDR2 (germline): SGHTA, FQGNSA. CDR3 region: CASSLVGTGGRGSYGYTF. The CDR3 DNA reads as TGTGCCAGCAGCTTAGTGGGGACAGGCGGAAGAGGATCCTATGGCTACACCTTC.

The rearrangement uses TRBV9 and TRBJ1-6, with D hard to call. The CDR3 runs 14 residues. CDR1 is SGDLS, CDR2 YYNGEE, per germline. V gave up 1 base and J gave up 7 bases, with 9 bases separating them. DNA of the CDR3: TGTGCCAGCAGCGTAAGGGCCCTAAATTCACCCCTCCACTTT. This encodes CASSVRALNSPLHF. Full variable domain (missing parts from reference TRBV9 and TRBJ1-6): DSGVTQTPKHLITATGQRVTLRCSPRSGDLSVYWYQQSLDQGLQFLIQYYNGEERAKGNILERFSAQQFPDLHSELNLSSLELGDSALYFCASSVRALNSPLHFGNGTRLTVT.

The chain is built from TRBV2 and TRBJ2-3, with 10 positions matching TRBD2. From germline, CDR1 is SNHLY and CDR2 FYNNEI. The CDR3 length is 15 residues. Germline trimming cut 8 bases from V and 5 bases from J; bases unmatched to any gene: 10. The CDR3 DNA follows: TGTGCCAGCGGTCCCTCTAGCGGGAGTAGAGATACGCAGTATTTT. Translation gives CASGPSSGSRDTQYF. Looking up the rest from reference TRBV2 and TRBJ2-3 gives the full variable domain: EPEVTQTPSHQVTQMGQEVILRCVPISNHLYFYWYRQILGQKVEFLVSFYNNEISEKSEIFDDQFSVERPDGSNFTLKIRSTKLEDSAMYFCASGPSSGSRDTQYFGPGTRLTVL.